This T cell receptor (beta chain) was obtained from a study of cytomegalovirus exposure and HLA in healthy donors. General observations from the study: It emerged from a later analysis that several of the most significant clusters appeared to be linked to common viral pathogens. Earlier analysis found most TCR beta V segments productive about 90% or about 30% of the time. The classifier reportedly diagnosed cytomegalovirus status with high sensitivity and specificity. When analyzed later, a missense DCLRE1C variant was found to be linked to TCR beta V- and J-gene trimming.

For this clone: Its antigen is undetermined.

The CDR3 sequence is 16 residues long. With 4 bases clipped from V and 1 base from J, the junction kept 9 bases outside the gene matches. In germline, CDR1 is MNHNS, CDR2 SASEGT. PCR was performed using 60 Vbeta and 13 Jbeta primers. Clones were read by immunoSEQ multiplex PCR, and TCRdb kept only the in-frame ones, dropping some. Of 75,000 to 90,000 clones in the sample, 78% are singletons; the top ten hold less than 7%. This TCR was recovered from a male donor in good health and CMV-seropositive. The sequencing input was PBMCs. The genes are TRBV6-1 and TRBJ2-7, with 8 bases that match TRBD1. CDR3 nucleotides: TGTGCCAGCAGTGCAGAAGACAGGGGTGGTTCCTACGAGCAGTACTTC. This sequence encodes CASSAEDRGGSYEQYF.